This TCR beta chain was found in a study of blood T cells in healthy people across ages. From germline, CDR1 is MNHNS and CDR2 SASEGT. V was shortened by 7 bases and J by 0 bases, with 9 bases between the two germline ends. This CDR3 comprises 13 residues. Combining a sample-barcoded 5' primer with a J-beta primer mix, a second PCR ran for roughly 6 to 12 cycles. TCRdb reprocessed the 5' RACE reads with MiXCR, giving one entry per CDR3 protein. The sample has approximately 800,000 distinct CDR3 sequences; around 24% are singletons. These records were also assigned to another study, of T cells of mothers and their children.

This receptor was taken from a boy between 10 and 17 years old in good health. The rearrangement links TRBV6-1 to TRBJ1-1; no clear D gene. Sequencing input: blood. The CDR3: CASKVVMNTEAFF. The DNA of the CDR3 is TGTGCCAGCAAGGTCGTAATGAACACTGAAGCTTTCTTT.